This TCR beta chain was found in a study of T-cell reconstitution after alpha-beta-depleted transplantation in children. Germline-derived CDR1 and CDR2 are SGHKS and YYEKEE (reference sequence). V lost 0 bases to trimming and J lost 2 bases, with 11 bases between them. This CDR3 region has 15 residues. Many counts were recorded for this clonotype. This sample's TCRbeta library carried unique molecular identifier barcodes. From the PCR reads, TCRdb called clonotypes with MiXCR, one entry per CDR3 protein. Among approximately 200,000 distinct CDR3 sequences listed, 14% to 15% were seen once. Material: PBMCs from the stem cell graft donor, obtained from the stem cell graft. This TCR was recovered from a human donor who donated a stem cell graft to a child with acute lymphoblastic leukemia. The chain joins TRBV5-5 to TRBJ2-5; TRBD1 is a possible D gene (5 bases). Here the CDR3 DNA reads TGTGCCAGCAGCTTGGAGTGGCGGACACAAGAGACCCAGTACTTC. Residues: CASSLEWRTQETQYF.